The T cell receptor beta chain described here comes from a study of T-cell reconstitution after alpha-beta-depleted transplantation in children. Study observations and caveats: Most T-cell counts and diversity one year after the transplant came from T cells that were newly produced. Several hundred expanded graft clones reportedly gave rise to the alpha-beta T cells present about two months after transplant.

Germline values: CDR1 DFQATT, CDR2 SNEGSKA (reference sequence). The CDR3 is 14 residues long. Between the trimmed V and J ends, which lost 0 bases and 1 base, there was a span of 10 bases. Unique molecular identifiers were incorporated during preparation of the TCRbeta library. Using its own MiXCR run on the PCR reads, TCRdb lists one record per CDR3 protein. The sample consists of roughly 500,000 distinct CDR3 sequences, about 10% of them appearing once. As to this clonotype: The target antigen is unknown.

The source of this sequence is a child aged 2 to 10 with inherited bone marrow failure, due to receive a stem cell transplant. The chain recombines TRBV20-1 with TRBJ2-7, with D perhaps matching TRBD1 (6 bases). Sequencing used PBMCs, obtained before TCRalphabeta/CD19-depleted stem cell transplant. The CDR3 reads CSARDARGSYEQYF. CDR3 nucleotides: TGCAGTGCTAGAGATGCCAGGGGTTCCTACGAGCAGTACTTC.